This T cell receptor (beta chain) was sequenced during a study of control samples from healthy donors and cancer patients. Clones were read by immunoSEQ multiplex PCR, and TCRdb kept only the in-frame ones, dropping some. In the table there are roughly 100,000 clones, 70% to 90% of which are singletons. The CDR3 loop spans 15 amino acids. V lost 5 bases and J lost 0; bases outside the gene matches: 4. Looked up from germline, CDR1 is SGHTA and CDR2 is FQGTGA. Sequenced: blood. This TCR derives from a man aged 25-40 years in good health. The rearrangement joins TRBV7-3 to TRBJ1-3; 7 nucleotides line up with TRBD1. In DNA form, the CDR3 reads TGTGCCAGCAGCCCAGGGACAGCCTCTGGAAACACCATATATTTT. Protein sequence: CASSPGTASGNTIYF.